This passage covers 23 T cell receptor beta chains from one sample sequenced in a study of shared clonotypes between healthy human individuals. Naive CD8 populations comprised CD45RO-negative cells positively selected for CCR7, excluding terminally differentiated effector memory CD45RA+ cells. Produced via immunoSEQ multiplex PCR; TCRdb's table is partial and in-frame only. The sample contains roughly 550,000 clones, over 95% of which appear only once. Source material: naive CD8+ T cells sorted from blood. The source is a woman in her twenties or thirties in good health.

The V call is TRBV6-6, the J call TRBJ1-1, with D hard to call. Germline V lookup: CDR1 MNHNY, CDR2 SVGAGI (reference sequence). Between the trimmed V and J ends, which lost 0 bases and 0 bases, there was a span of 11 bases. The CDR3 contains 16 residues. The CDR3 sequence is CASSYSTAQLNTEAFF. CDR3 nucleotide sequence: TGTGCCAGCAGTTACTCGACTGCTCAGCTGAACACTGAAGCTTTCTTT.

The table lists this clone with a few counts. The rearrangement uses TRBV28 and TRBJ1-1; D may be TRBD1 (5 bases). Germline CDR1 reads MDHEN; CDR2 reads SYDVKM. The CDR3 has 13 residues. Trimming removed 3 bases from V and 3 bases from J, with 8 bases in between. DNA of the CDR3: TGTGCCAGCAGTTTTGGGGGGTACACTGAAGCTTTCTTT. Protein sequence: CASSFGGYTEAFF.

CDR3 sequence (DNA): TGTGCCAGCAGGGGGACAGGGGATCCTGAAGCTTTCTTT. Its protein product is CASRGTGDPEAFF. The rearrangement uses TRBV28 and TRBJ1-1, with TRBD1 identical over 10 bases. Trimming at V came to 6 bases and at J to 6 bases, leaving 4 bases not matched to a gene. Germline-derived CDR1 and CDR2 are MDHEN and SYDVKM. The CDR3 consists of 13 residues.

This chain connects TRBV27 to TRBJ2-7; the D gene could be TRBD1 or TRBD2 (6 bases each). Germline V lookup: CDR1 MNHEY, CDR2 SMNVEV (reference sequence). The ends were cut back, 2 bases at V and 1 base at J, with 12 bases in the middle. The CDR3 contains 15 residues. The CDR3 coding sequence is TGTGCCAGCAGTTTAAGGGGGGTTCGGTCCTACGAGCAGTACTTC. This translates into CASSLRGVRSYEQYF.

The rearrangement joins TRBV2 to TRBJ2-1; D is ambiguous. Germline CDR1 and CDR2: SNHLY and FYNNEI. Trimming removed 1 base from V and 7 bases from J, with 14 bases in between. The CDR3 consists of 15 residues. DNA of the CDR3: TGTGCCAGCAGTGAAGAATCGGCAGCCCGAAATGAGCAGTTCTTC. Protein sequence: CASSEESAARNEQFF. The full variable domain, with the rest looked up from reference TRBV2 and TRBJ2-1, is EPEVTQTPSHQVTQMGQEVILRCVPISNHLYFYWYRQILGQKVEFLVSFYNNEISEKSEIFDDQFSVERPDGSNFTLKIRSTKLEDSAMYFCASSEESAARNEQFFGPGTRLTVL.

V is TRBV2 and J is TRBJ2-7, with 7 positions matching TRBD2. Germline V gives CDR1 SNHLY, CDR2 FYNNEI. CDR3 length equals 15 residues. V gave up 1 base and J gave up 4 bases; unmatched junction bases: 7. The CDR3 DNA is TGTGCCAGCAGTGAAGGAGGGCTAGCGGTTTACGAGCAGTACTTC. Encoded protein: CASSEGGLAVYEQYF.

This chain connects TRBV10-3 to TRBJ2-1, with 7 bases aligning to TRBD2. Germline CDR1 ENHRY, CDR2 SYGVKD. The CDR3 sequence is 12 residues long. CDR3 loop: CVAGASYNEQFF. The CDR3 DNA sequence: TGTGTGGCGGGAGCCTCCTACAATGAGCAGTTCTTC.

This chain joins TRBV28 and TRBJ1-2; TRBD1 matches at 8 bases. CDR1 and CDR2 (germline): MDHEN, SYDVKM. The CDR3 has 17 residues. The V segment lost 6 bases and the J segment 5 bases; nucleotides outside the gene matches: 17. CDR3 nucleotide sequence: TGTGCCAGCAGCTCCGGACAGGGTGAAGGGTTACCTTATGGCTACACCTTC. This gives the protein CASSSGQGEGLPYGYTF.

The chain recombines TRBV29-1 with TRBJ1-2; 7 bases are shared with TRBD1. With V trimmed by 3 bases and J by 4 bases, 5 bases remained unmatched. Germline V gene lookup returns CDR1 SQVTM and CDR2 ANQGSEA. The CDR3 loop spans 13 amino acids. In DNA, the CDR3 is TGCAGCGTTGACGCCGGGGACAGCTATGGCTACACCTTC. It translates to CSVDAGDSYGYTF.

As to this clone: Other nucleotide sequences in the sample specify the same CDR3. CDR3: CASGNNEQFF. CDR3 nucleotide sequence: TGTGCCAGCGGTAACAATGAGCAGTTCTTC. J is TRBJ2-1 and V is TRBV27, with D uncertain. V shed 8 bases and J shed 5 bases, with 4 bases lying between them. The germline V gene has CDR1 MNHEY and CDR2 SMNVEV (reference sequence). CDR3 size: 10 residues.

CDR3 in amino acids: CASSPRTRTNEQFF. The CDR3 bases are TGTGCCAGCAGTCCAAGGACGAGAACGAATGAGCAGTTCTTC. This chain uses TRBV27 with TRBJ2-1, with no clear D. This CDR3 has 14 amino acids. The V end lost 5 bases, the J end lost 7 bases, and 15 bases lay between the germline ends. Germline V gene sequence: CDR1 MNHEY, CDR2 SMNVEV (reference sequence).

About this clone itself: The identical CDR3 is also encoded by other nucleotide sequences in the sample. The gene calls are TRBV9 and TRBJ2-1; tentatively, D is TRBD2 (7 bases). This CDR3 spans 15 amino acids. Germline V lookup: CDR1 SGDLS, CDR2 YYNGEE. With 5 bases removed from V and 0 bases from J, the gap between germline ends came to 12 bases. The CDR3 here is CASSAGANSYNEQFF. CDR3 nucleotide sequence: TGTGCCAGCAGTGCGGGGGCAAACTCCTACAATGAGCAGTTCTTC.

The V call is TRBV7-9, the J call TRBJ2-1; 7 bases are a match to TRBD2. The CDR3 spans 14 residues. V lost 1 base, J lost 9 bases, and 6 bases stayed unmatched. Germline loops: CDR1 SEHNR, CDR2 FQNEAQ (reference sequence). DNA for the CDR3: TGTGCCAGCAGCTTAGGACTAGCTCGCGGTGAGCAGTTCTTC. Its protein product is CASSLGLARGEQFF.

The V and J genes are TRBV9 and TRBJ1-1; D not certain. V lost 1 base to trimming and J lost 0 bases, with 4 bases between them. This CDR3 region has 13 residues. The V gene's germline CDR1 is SGDLS and CDR2 YYNGEE. The DNA of the CDR3 is TGTGCCAGCAGCGTATCATTGAACACTGAAGCTTTCTTT. Protein product: CASSVSLNTEAFF.

The V call is TRBV1, the J call TRBJ2-7; the table's TRBD2 call for D was not verified on the DNA. TRBV1 corresponds to a pseudogene. This CDR3 has 18 amino acids. DNA for the CDR3: TGCACCAGCAGCCAAGAAGGACGGGGAGCGGGCTCCGCCTACGAGCAGTACTTC. Its protein is CTSSQEGRGAGSAYEQYF.

This sequence joins TRBV11-2 and TRBJ1-5, with a weak D call TRBD1 (6 bases). The CDR3 length is 15 residues. The ends were cut back, 0 bases at V and 4 bases at J, with 10 bases in the middle. CDR1 and CDR2 from the germline V gene are SGHAT and FQNNGV. Written as DNA, the CDR3 is TGTGCCAGCAGCTTAGATCCAGGGGTGAATCAGCCCCAGCATTTT. It yields the protein CASSLDPGVNQPQHF.

This chain links TRBV28 with TRBJ2-3; D possibly matches TRBD1 or TRBD2 (5 bases each). The CDR3 runs to 16 residues. CDR1 MDHEN and CDR2 SYDVKM come from the germline V gene. With 3 bases removed from V and 2 bases from J, the gap between germline ends came to 15 bases. The CDR3 region is CASSFGTQIYTDTQYF. CDR3 nucleotide sequence: TGTGCCAGCAGTTTTGGGACCCAAATATACACAGATACGCAGTATTTT.

CDR3 in DNA: TGTGCCAGCAGCTCACAGGGATTGAACACCATATATTTT. This translates into CASSSQGLNTIYF. The rearrangement uses TRBV7-9 and TRBJ1-3; tentatively, D is TRBD1 (6 bases). The V and J ends lost 4 bases and 7 bases respectively, with 11 bases between them. Germline V lookup: CDR1 SEHNR, CDR2 FQNEAQ (reference sequence). There are 13 residues in the CDR3.

The chain couples TRBV6-1 to TRBJ1-5; 7 nucleotides align to TRBD1. Looked up from germline, CDR1 is MNHNS and CDR2 is SASEGT. After removal of 5 bases from V and 3 bases from J, the junction contained 4 bases not matched to a gene. The CDR3 totals 14 residues. The CDR3 DNA is TGTGCCAGCAGTCGGACAGGTTTCAATCAGCCCCAGCATTTT. Its protein product is CASSRTGFNQPQHF.

This rearrangement joins TRBV30 to TRBJ1-6; TRBD1 might be the D (6 bases). The CDR3 extends over 12 amino acids. Germline loops: CDR1 GTSNPN, CDR2 SVGIG (reference sequence). Trimming took 4 bases from V and 9 from J, leaving 10 bases between them. The CDR3 reads CAWTGAGSPLHF. DNA for the CDR3: TGTGCCTGGACGGGGGCGGGTTCACCCCTCCACTTT.

Turning to this clone: At the DNA level, this CDR3 is encoded by other sequences in the same sample as well. The chain combines TRBV6-1 with TRBJ1-5; D unresolved. Per the germline V gene, CDR1 is MNHNS and CDR2 is SASEGT. V was trimmed by 2 bases and J by 0 bases, leaving 5 bases between them. The CDR3 consists of 14 residues. In DNA, the CDR3 is TGTGCCAGCAGTGAACTGGATAGCAATCAGCCCCAGCATTTT. This gives the protein CASSELDSNQPQHF.

This clone appeared once. The rearrangement links TRBV7-6 to TRBJ2-7; D not resolved. The germline gives CDR1 SGHVS, CDR2 FNYEAQ. V shed 1 base and J shed 6 bases, with 7 bases lying between them. The length of the CDR3 is 12 residues. CDR3 residues: CASSLDLGEQYF. CDR3 bases: TGTGCCAGCAGCTTAGATCTAGGCGAGCAGTACTTC. Full variable domain (rest looked up from reference TRBV7-6 and TRBJ2-7): GAGVSQSPRYKVTKRGQDVALRCDPISGHVSLYWYRQALGQGPEFLTYFNYEAQQDKSGLPNDRFSAERPEGSISTLTIQRTEQRDSAMYRCASSLDLGEQYFGPGTRLTVT.

The chain employs TRBV7-8 and TRBJ2-7; 9 bases align to TRBD1. CDR3 length: 17 amino acids. The V gene end was trimmed by 0 bases and the J gene end by 1 base; junction bases not matched to a gene: 7. Germline lookup yields CDR1 SGHVS and CDR2 FQNEAQ. The CDR3 region has the DNA TGTGCCAGCAGCTTAGCGCGGGGACAGGGTTTTTCCTACGAGCAGTACTTC. Amino acid sequence: CASSLARGQGFSYEQYF.